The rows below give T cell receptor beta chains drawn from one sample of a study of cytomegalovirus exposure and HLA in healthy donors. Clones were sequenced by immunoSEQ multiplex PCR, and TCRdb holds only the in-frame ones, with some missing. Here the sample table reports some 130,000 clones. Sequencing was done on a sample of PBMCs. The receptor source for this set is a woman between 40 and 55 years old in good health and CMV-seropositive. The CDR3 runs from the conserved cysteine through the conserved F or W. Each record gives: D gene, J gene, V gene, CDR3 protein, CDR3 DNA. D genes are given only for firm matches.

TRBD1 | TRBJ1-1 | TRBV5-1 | CASSLTGARGGGTEAFF | TGCGCCAGCAGCCTGACAGGGGCGCGGGGAGGAGGCACTGAAGCTTTCTTT
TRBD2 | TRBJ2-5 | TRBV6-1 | CAGQLAGIETQYF | TGTGCCGGGCAACTAGCGGGAATTGAGACCCAGTACTTC
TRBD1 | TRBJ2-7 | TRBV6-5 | CASSIARGSYEQYF | TGTGCCAGCAGTATCGCCAGGGGGTCCTACGAGCAGTACTTC
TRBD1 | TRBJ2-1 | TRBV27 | CASSLVGTGGRGEQFF | TGTGCCAGCAGTTTGGTGGGGACAGGAGGGCGGGGTGAGCAGTTCTTC
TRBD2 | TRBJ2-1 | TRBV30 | CAWGKTSGRGGGEQFF | TGTGCCTGGGGAAAGACTAGCGGGAGGGGAGGGGGTGAGCAGTTCTTC
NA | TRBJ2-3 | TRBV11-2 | CASSLVPPKRERRDTQYF | TGTGCCAGCAGCTTAGTGCCTCCTAAACGGGAGCGCCGGGATACGCAGTATTTT
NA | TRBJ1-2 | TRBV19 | CASSEGGVRGYTF | TGTGCCAGTAGTGAAGGAGGGGTACGAGGCTACACCTTC
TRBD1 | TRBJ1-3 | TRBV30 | CAWQTGGGNTIYF | TGTGCCTGGCAGACAGGGGGGGGAAACACCATATATTTT
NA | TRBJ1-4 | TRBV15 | CATSRDKSTDNEKLFF | TGTGCCACCAGCAGAGATAAGTCGACAGATAATGAAAAACTGTTTTTT
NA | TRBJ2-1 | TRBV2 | CASSEINLSSYNEQFF | TGTGCCAGCAGTGAAATCAACCTCAGCTCCTACAATGAGCAGTTCTTC
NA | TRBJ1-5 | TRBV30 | CAWSWGGDQPQHF | TGTGCCTGGAGTTGGGGGGGCGATCAGCCCCAGCATTTT
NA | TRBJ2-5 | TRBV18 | CASKRQETQYF | TGTGCCAGCAAGAGGCAAGAGACCCAGTACTTC
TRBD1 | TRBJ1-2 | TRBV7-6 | CASSLRTGPSLLGYTF | TGTGCCAGCAGCCTCAGGACAGGCCCGAGTCTTTTGGGCTACACCTTC
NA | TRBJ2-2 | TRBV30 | CAWNGLNTGELFF | TGTGCCTGGAATGGTCTAAACACCGGGGAGCTGTTTTTT
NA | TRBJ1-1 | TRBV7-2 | CASNRESDTEAFF | TGTGCCAGCAACAGGGAGTCGGACACTGAAGCTTTCTTT
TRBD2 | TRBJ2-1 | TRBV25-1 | CASSLGVGRTNEQFF | TGTGCCAGCAGTTTGGGGGTCGGGAGGACGAATGAGCAGTTCTTC
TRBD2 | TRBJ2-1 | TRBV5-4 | CASSPSGRVDNEQFF | TGTGCCAGCAGCCCTAGCGGGAGGGTCGACAATGAGCAGTTCTTC
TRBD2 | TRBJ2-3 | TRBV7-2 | CASSPRTSGRRTDTQYF | TGTGCCAGCAGCCCGAGGACTAGCGGGAGACGAACAGATACGCAGTATTTT
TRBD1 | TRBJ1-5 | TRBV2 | CASGDRVRQPQHF | TGTGCCAGCGGCGACAGGGTAAGGCAGCCCCAGCATTTT
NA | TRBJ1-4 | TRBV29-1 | CSVVSTANEKLFF | TGCAGCGTTGTGTCGACAGCTAATGAAAAACTGTTTTTT
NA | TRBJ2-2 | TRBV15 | CATSRGVGGAFF | TGTGCCACCAGCAGGGGGGTTGGGGGCGCGTTTTTT
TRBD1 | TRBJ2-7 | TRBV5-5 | CASSLRERTGASYEQYF | TGTGCCAGCAGCTTGCGGGAAAGGACAGGGGCCTCCTACGAGCAGTACTTC
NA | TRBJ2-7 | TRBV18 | CASSPLPGDRSYEQYF | TGTGCCAGCTCACCCCTACCGGGGGACCGCTCCTACGAGCAGTACTTC
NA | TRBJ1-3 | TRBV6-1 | CASKAHRVSGNTIYF | TGTGCCAGCAAGGCCCACAGAGTCTCTGGAAACACCATATATTTT
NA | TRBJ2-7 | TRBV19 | CASARTRGAYEQYF | TGTGCCAGTGCGCGGACCAGGGGGGCCTACGAGCAGTACTTC
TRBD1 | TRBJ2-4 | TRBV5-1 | CASRKQGQGENIQYF | TGCGCCAGCAGGAAACAAGGACAGGGGGAAAACATTCAGTACTTC
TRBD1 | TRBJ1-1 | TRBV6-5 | CATLKTGTNEAFF | TGTGCCACCCTAAAGACAGGGACGAATGAAGCTTTCTTT
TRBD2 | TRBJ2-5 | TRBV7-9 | CASSWGLAGAETQYF | TGTGCCAGCAGCTGGGGACTAGCGGGAGCAGAGACCCAGTACTTC
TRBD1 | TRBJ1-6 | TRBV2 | CARRQGDSPLHF | TGTGCCCGAAGACAGGGTGATTCACCCCTCCACTTT
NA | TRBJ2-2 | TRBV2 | CASREYSSTGELFF | TGTGCCAGCAGGGAATATAGCTCGACCGGGGAGCTGTTTTTT
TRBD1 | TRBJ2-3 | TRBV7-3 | CASSLYQGAGTQYF | TGTGCCAGCAGCTTATACCAGGGGGCAGGTACGCAGTATTTT
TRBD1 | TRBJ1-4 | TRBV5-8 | CASSLGGQTNEKLFF | TGTGCCAGCAGCTTAGGGGGACAGACTAATGAAAAACTGTTTTTT
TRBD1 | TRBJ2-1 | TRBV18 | CASSPGTGVEFF | TGTGCCAGCTCACCAGGGACAGGGGTGGAGTTCTTC
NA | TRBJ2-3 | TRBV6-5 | CASSYFRGARGDTQYF | TGTGCCAGCAGTTACTTCCGCGGGGCTCGTGGGGATACGCAGTATTTT
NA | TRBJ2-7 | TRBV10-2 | CASRLNREEGEQYF | TGCGCCAGCAGGCTCAACAGGGAAGAGGGCGAGCAGTACTTC
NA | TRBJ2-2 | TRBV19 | CASSTQANTGELFF | TGTGCCAGTAGTACACAGGCGAACACCGGGGAGCTGTTTTTT
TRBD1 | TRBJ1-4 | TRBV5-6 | CASSGEGQGWEKLFF | TGTGCCAGCAGCGGCGAGGGACAGGGCTGGGAAAAACTGTTTTTT
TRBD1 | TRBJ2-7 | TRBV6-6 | CATLIWDRTTYEQYF | TGTGCCACCCTAATCTGGGACAGGACTACCTACGAGCAGTACTTC
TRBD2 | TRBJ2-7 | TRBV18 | CASSPKTSDYEQYF | TGTGCCAGCTCACCGAAGACTAGCGACTACGAGCAGTACTTC
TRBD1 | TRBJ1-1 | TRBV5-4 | CASSPGQGASEAFF | TGTGCCAGCAGCCCCGGACAGGGGGCGTCTGAAGCTTTCTTT
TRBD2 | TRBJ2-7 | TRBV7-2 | CASSFLGGSSYEQYF | TGTGCCAGCAGCTTTCTAGGCGGGAGCTCCTACGAGCAGTACTTC
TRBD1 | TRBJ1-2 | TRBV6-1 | CASRGTGGGYGYTF | TGTGCCAGCAGAGGTACAGGGGGCGGCTATGGCTACACCTTC
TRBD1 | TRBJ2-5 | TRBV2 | CASSFDRGGETQYF | TGTGCCAGCAGTTTTGACAGGGGGGGAGAGACCCAGTACTTC